These 6 T cell receptor beta chains were all obtained from the same sample, sequenced in a study of identical twins. TCRdb reanalysed the 5' RACE reads using MiXCR and keeps one entry per CDR3 protein. The table has hundreds of thousands of distinct CDR3 sequences, about 20% seen once. This sample was shared with a second study, whose subject was T cells expressing NK-cell markers.

Input material: PBMCs. The receptors were gathered from a woman in her late teens or twenties in good health.

This clonotype appeared a few times. The gene calls are TRBV12-3 or TRBV12-4 and TRBJ1-6; no firm D call. This CDR3 is built from 12 residues. V was cut by 5 bases and J by 8 bases, with 7 bases left in between. CDR3 amino acids: CASSPEDSPLHF. The CDR3 DNA is TGTGCCAGCAGTCCGGAAGATTCACCCCTCCACTTT.

The chain employs TRBV20-1 and TRBJ2-3, with D hard to call. V was pared by 1 base and J by 1 base, with 9 bases between. The CDR3 has 14 amino acids. The V gene's germline CDR1 is DFQATT and CDR2 SNEGSKA (reference sequence). This CDR3 is CSARGSLGTDTQYF. CDR3 DNA: TGCAGTGCTAGAGGGTCCCTCGGCACAGATACGCAGTATTTT.

In this sample, this clonotype turned up a few times. CDR3 sequence reads: CASSFSLGSSYEQYF. In nucleotides, the CDR3 is TGTGCCAGCAGTTTTTCCCTAGGGAGCTCCTACGAGCAGTACTTC. This sequence joins TRBV12-3 or TRBV12-4 and TRBJ2-7; possible D gene TRBD2, 5 bases. The CDR3 totals 15 residues. V gave up 3 bases and J gave up 0 bases, with 12 bases separating them.

In its sample, this clonotype was seen a few times. The chain uses TRBV9 and TRBJ1-3, with D perhaps matching TRBD1 (6 bases). The CDR3 loop spans 15 amino acids. Germline CDR1 reads SGDLS; CDR2 reads YYNGEE. V lost 4 bases and J 0 bases, leaving 11 bases between the germline ends. The CDR3 loop reads CASSPRGGSGNTIYF. CDR3 sequence (DNA): TGTGCCAGCAGCCCCCGAGGGGGCTCTGGAAACACCATATATTTT. The entire variable domain, with the rest obtained from reference TRBV9 and TRBJ1-3, is as follows: DSGVTQTPKHLITATGQRVTLRCSPRSGDLSVYWYQQSLDQGLQFLIQYYNGEERAKGNILERFSAQQFPDLHSELNLSSLELGDSALYFCASSPRGGSGNTIYFGEGSWLTVV.

In this sample, this clonotype turned up many times. This rearrangement joins TRBV6-1 to TRBJ1-5; D remains unclear. The CDR3 length is 13 residues. V lost 6 bases and J 8 bases, leaving 14 bases between the germline ends. The V gene's germline CDR1 is MNHNS and CDR2 SASEGT. The DNA for the CDR3 is TGTGCCAGCAGAAGGACGGGGTCGGAGCCCCAGCATTTT. Its protein is CASRRTGSEPQHF.

This chain connects TRBV25-1 to TRBJ2-7; 7 bases match TRBD1. Germline CDR1 and CDR2: MGHDK and SYGVNS. The CDR3 spans 13 residues. Trimming removed 6 bases from V and 3 bases from J; junction bases left unmatched: 5. The CDR3 coding sequence is TGTGCCAGCAGCAGGGGGTTTTTCTACGAGCAGTACTTC. This gives the protein CASSRGFFYEQYF.